The clone carrying this T cell receptor (beta chain) has a count of ten or more. The data are from a study of T cells in Graves' hyperthyroidism and ophthalmopathy. Amplification targeted TCR beta CDR3 regions from RNA transcripts. The HTBI set primed first-round TCR CDR3 RT-PCR. TCRdb recomputed calls from the multiplex PCR reads with MiXCR, one row per CDR3 protein. The sample yields nearly 750,000 distinct CDR3 sequences, about a third seen once. The CDR3 extends over 14 amino acids. The germline CDR1 and CDR2 sequences are WNHNN and SYGVQD (reference sequence). Trimming shortened V by 5 bases and J by 0 bases, and 5 bases separated the two germline ends.

The chain joins TRBV10-1 to TRBJ2-6; D possibly corresponds to TRBD1 (5 bases). Sequencing input: blood. The receptor comes from a woman between 35 and 50 years old with Graves' hyperthyroidism. CDR3 DNA: TGCGCCAGCAGTCAGGGCTCTGGGGCCAACGTCCTGACTTTC. It encodes CASSQGSGANVLTF.